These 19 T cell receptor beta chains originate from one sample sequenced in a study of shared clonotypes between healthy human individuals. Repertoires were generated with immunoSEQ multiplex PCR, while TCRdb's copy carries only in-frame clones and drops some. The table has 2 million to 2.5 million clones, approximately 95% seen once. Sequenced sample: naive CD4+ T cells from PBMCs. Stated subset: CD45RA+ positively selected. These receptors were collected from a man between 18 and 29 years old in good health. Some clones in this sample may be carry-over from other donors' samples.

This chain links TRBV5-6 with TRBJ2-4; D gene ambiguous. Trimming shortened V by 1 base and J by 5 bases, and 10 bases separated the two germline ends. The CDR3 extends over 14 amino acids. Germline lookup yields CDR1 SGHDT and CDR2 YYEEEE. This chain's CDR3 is CASSLLGWENIQYF. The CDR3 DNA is TGTGCCAGCAGCTTGTTGGGCTGGGAAAACATTCAGTACTTC.

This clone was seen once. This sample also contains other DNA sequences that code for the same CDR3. CDR3 loop: CASSQDPGDYNEQFF. The CDR3 coding sequence is TGCGCCAGCAGCCAAGACCCGGGGGACTACAATGAGCAGTTCTTC. The chain joins TRBV4-1 to TRBJ2-1; tentatively, D is TRBD2 (6 bases). Germline loops: CDR1 MGHRA, CDR2 YSYEKL. The CDR3 runs 15 residues. The V end lost 0 bases, the J end lost 3 bases, and 9 bases lay between the germline ends.

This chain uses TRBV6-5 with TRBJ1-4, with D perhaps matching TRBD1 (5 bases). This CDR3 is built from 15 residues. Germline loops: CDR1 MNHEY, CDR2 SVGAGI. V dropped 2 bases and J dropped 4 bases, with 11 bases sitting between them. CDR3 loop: CASSYRDGLNEKLFF. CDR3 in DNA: TGTGCCAGCAGTTACCGGGACGGGCTTAATGAAAAACTGTTTTTT.

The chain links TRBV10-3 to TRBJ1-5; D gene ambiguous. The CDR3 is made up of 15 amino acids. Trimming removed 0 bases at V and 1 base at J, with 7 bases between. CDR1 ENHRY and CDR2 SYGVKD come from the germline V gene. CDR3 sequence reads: CAISESRLSNQPQHF. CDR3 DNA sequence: TGTGCCATCAGTGAGTCGAGACTGAGCAATCAGCCCCAGCATTTT.

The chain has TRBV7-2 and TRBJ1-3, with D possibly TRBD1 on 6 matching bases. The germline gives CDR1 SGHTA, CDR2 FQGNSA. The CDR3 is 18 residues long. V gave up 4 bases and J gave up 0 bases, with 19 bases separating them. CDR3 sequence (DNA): TGTGCCAGCAGCTGGACAGCGGGACAAAGAACCTCTGGAAACACCATATATTTT. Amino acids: CASSWTAGQRTSGNTIYF.

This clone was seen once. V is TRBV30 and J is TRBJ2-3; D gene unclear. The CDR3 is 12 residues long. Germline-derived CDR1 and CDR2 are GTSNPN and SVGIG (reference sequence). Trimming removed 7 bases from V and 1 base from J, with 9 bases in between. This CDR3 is CASDRRTDTQYF. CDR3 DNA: TGTGCCTCAGACCGGCGCACAGATACGCAGTATTTT. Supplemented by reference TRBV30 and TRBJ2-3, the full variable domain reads SQTIHQWPATLVQPVGSPLSLECTVEGTSNPNLYWYRQAAGRGLQLLFYSVGIGQISSEVPQNLSASRPQDRQFILSSKKLLLSDSGFYLCASDRRTDTQYFGPGTRLTVL.

The CDR3 sequence is CASSLRLYRETQYF. CDR3 DNA sequence: TGTGCCAGCAGCTTGCGACTCTATAGGGAGACCCAGTACTTC. The gene calls are TRBV5-6 and TRBJ2-5, with D unclear. Per the germline V gene, CDR1 is SGHDT and CDR2 is YYEEEE. The germline V and J ends were trimmed by 1 base and 5 bases, with 12 bases remaining between them. This CDR3 has 14 residues.

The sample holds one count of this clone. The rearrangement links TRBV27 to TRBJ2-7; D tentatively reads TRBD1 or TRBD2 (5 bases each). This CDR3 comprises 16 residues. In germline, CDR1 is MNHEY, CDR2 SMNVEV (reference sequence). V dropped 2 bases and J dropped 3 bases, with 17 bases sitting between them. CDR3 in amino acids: CASSLVPTRGNYEQYF. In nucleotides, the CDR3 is TGTGCCAGCAGTTTAGTCCCTACTAGGGGCAACTACGAGCAGTACTTC.

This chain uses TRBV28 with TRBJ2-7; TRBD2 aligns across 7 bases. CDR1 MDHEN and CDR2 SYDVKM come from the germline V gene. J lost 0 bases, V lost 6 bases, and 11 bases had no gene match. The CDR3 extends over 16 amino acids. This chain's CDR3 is CASSIGGAGDSYEQYF. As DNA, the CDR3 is TGTGCCAGCAGCATAGGAGGGGCGGGGGACTCCTACGAGCAGTACTTC.

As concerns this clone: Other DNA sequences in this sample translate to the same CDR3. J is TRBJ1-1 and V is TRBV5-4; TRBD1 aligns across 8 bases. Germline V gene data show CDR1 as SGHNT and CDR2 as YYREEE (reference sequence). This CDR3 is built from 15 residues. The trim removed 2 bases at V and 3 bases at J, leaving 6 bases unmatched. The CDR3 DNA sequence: TGTGCCAGCAGCTTAGCAGGGGGCTTAGACACTGAAGCTTTCTTT. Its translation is CASSLAGGLDTEAFF.

Here the CDR3 reads CASSDGGRRYNEQFF. The CDR3, as DNA: TGTGCCAGCAGTGACGGCGGGAGGCGCTACAATGAGCAGTTCTTC. This rearrangement joins TRBV2 to TRBJ2-1, with 8 bases that match TRBD2. The CDR3 extends over 15 amino acids. In germline, CDR1 is SNHLY, CDR2 FYNNEI. Germline trimming cut 3 bases from V and 3 bases from J; bases unmatched to any gene: 4.

The DNA for the CDR3 is TGTGCCAGCAGTTCGTTAGCGGGCCCTTCCTACGAGCAGTACTTC. Amino acid sequence: CASSSLAGPSYEQYF. The chain links TRBV28 to TRBJ2-7, with TRBD2 matching 7 bases. V trimming: 4 bases; J trimming: 1 base; junction bases outside the gene matches: 7. The CDR3 sequence is 15 residues long. The germline V gene encodes CDR1 MDHEN and CDR2 SYDVKM.

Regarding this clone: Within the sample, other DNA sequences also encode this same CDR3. As DNA, the CDR3 is TGCGCCAGCAGCACCGGGACTGGGAACACCGGGGAGCTGTTTTTT. Translated, it gives CASSTGTGNTGELFF. The chain combines TRBV5-1 with TRBJ2-2, with TRBD2 as a possible D gene (6 bases). V was shortened by 4 bases and J by 1 base, with 11 bases between the two germline ends. Germline CDR1 SGHRS, CDR2 YFSETQ. This CDR3 spans 15 amino acids.

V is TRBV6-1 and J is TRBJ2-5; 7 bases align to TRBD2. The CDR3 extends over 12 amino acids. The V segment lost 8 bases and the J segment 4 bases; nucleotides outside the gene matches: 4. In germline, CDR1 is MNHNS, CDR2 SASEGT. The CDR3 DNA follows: TGTGCCAGCTCGGGGGGAGGAGAGACCCAGTACTTC. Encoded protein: CASSGGGETQYF.

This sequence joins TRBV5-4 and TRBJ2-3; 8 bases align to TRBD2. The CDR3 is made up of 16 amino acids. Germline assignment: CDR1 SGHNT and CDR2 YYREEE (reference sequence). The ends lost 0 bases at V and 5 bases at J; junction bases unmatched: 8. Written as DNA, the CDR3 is TGTGCCAGCAGCTTGGCCCCATCGGGGGGGCGAGATACGCAGTATTTT. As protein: CASSLAPSGGRDTQYF.

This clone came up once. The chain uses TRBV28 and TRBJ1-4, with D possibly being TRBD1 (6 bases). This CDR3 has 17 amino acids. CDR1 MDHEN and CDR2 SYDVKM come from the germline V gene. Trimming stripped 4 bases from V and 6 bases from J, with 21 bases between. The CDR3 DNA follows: TGTGCCAGCAGTTCCTCAGCAGGGGTATCGCTATATGAAAAACTGTTTTTT. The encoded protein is CASSSSAGVSLYEKLFF.

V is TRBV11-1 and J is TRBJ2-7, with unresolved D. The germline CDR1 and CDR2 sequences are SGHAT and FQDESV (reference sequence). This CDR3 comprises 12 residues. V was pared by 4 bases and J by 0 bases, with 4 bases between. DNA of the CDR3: TGTGCCAGCAGCTCGGCCTCCTACGAGCAGTACTTC. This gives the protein CASSSASYEQYF. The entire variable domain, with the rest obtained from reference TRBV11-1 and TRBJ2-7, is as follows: EAEVAQSPRYKITEKSQAVAFWCDPISGHATLYWYRQILGQGPELLVQFQDESVVDDSQLPKDRFSAERLKGVDSTLKIQPAELGDSAMYLCASSSASYEQYFGPGTRLTVT.

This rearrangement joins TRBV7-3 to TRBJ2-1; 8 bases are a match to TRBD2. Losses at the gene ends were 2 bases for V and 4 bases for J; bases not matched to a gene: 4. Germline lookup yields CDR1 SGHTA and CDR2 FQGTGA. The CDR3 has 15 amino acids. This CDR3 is CASSLALADYNEQFF. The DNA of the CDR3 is TGTGCCAGCAGCTTAGCACTAGCGGATTACAATGAGCAGTTCTTC.

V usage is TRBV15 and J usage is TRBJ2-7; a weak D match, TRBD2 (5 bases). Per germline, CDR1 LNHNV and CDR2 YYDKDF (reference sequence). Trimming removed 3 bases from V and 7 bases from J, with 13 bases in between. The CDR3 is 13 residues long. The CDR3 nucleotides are TGTGCCACCAGCAGGGACGCGCGAGGGGAGCAGTACTTC. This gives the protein CATSRDARGEQYF.